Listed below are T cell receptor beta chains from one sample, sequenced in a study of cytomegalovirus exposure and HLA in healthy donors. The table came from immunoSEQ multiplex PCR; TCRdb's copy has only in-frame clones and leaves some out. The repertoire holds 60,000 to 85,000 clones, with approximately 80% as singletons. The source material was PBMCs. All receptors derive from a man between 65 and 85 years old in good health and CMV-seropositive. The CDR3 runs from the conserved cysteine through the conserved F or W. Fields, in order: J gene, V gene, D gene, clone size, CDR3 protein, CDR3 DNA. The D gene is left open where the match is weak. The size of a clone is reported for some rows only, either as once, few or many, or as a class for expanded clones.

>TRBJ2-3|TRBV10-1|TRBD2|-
CASRREGADTQYF
TGCGCCAGCAGGCGGGAGGGGGCAGATACGCAGTATTTT
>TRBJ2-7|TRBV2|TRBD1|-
CASSTGTGFSEQYF
TGTGCCAGCAGTACCGGGACAGGGTTCTCCGAGCAGTACTTC
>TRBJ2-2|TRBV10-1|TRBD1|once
CASRDSWTGELFF
TGCGCCAGCCGGGACAGTTGGACCGGGGAGCTGTTTTTT
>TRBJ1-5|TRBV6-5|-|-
CASTPRDRGQPQHF
TGTGCCAGCACCCCCAGGGATAGGGGTCAGCCCCAGCATTTT
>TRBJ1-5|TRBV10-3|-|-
CAISGGSSNQPQHF
TGTGCCATCAGTGGAGGGAGTAGCAATCAGCCCCAGCATTTT
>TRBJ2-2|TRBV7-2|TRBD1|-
CASSFRDRGRGELFF
TGTGCCAGCAGCTTCCGGGACAGGGGGCGCGGGGAGCTGTTTTTT
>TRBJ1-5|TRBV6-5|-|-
CASSYQGGQPQHF
TGTGCCAGCAGTTACCAGGGTGGCCAGCCCCAGCATTTT
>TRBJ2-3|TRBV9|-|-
CASSEGLLKDTQYF
TGTGCCAGCAGCGAGGGACTCCTTAAAGATACGCAGTATTTT
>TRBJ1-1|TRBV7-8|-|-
CASSYSRGVVDTEAFF
TGTGCCAGCAGTTATAGTCGCGGGGTTGTGGACACTGAAGCTTTCTTT
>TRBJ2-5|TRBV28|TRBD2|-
CASSFPSGIGETQYF
TGTGCCAGCAGTTTCCCGAGCGGGATCGGAGAGACCCAGTACTTC
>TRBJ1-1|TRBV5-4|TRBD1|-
CASRRDRADTEAFF
TGTGCCAGCAGGCGGGACAGGGCGGACACTGAAGCTTTCTTT
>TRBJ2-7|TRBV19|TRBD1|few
CASSTTGGYEQYF
TGTGCCAGTAGTACGACAGGGGGATACGAGCAGTACTTC
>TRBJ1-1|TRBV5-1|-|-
CASRFGADSLGIFF
TGCGCCAGCAGGTTTGGGGCCGACAGTCTAGGTATATTCTTT
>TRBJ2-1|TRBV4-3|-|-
CASSQDLGSYNEQFF
TGCGCCAGCAGCCAAGACCTAGGCTCCTACAATGAGCAGTTCTTC
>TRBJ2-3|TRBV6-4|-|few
CASSGQTFGDTQYF
TGTGCCAGCAGTGGACAGACTTTCGGAGATACGCAGTATTTT
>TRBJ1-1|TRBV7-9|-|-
CSSSLTGVTEAFF
TGTTCCAGCAGCCTGACAGGAGTCACTGAAGCTTTCTTT
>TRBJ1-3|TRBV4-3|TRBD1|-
CASSQVQGGFKNTIYF
TGCGCCAGCAGCCAAGTGCAAGGGGGCTTCAAAAACACCATATATTTT
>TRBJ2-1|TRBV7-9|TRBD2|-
CASSLALSGGFHEQFF
TGTGCCAGCAGCTTAGCGCTTAGCGGGGGGTTCCATGAGCAGTTCTTC
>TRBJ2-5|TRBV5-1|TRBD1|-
CASSRNDRGNQETQYF
TGCGCCAGCAGCCGGAACGACAGGGGCAATCAAGAGACCCAGTACTTC
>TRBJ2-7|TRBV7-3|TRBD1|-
CASSYAVGTAYEQYF
TGTGCCAGCAGCTACGCCGTCGGGACAGCCTACGAGCAGTACTTC
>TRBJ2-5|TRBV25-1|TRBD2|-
CASSEKVAGPQETQYF
TGTGCCAGCAGTGAAAAGGTAGCGGGGCCCCAAGAGACCCAGTACTTC
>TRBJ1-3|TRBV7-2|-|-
CASSLGPGVGGNTIYF
TGTGCCAGCAGCCTCGGGCCGGGAGTCGGTGGAAACACCATATATTTT
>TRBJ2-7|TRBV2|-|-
CASSRTSYEQYF
TGTGCCAGCTCCCGGACATCCTACGAGCAGTACTTC
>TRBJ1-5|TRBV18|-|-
CASSPGQGNQPQHF
TGTGCCAGCTCCCCGGGGCAGGGGAATCAGCCCCAGCATTTT
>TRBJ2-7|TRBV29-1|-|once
CSVWAGQVGYEQYF
TGCAGCGTTTGGGCCGGTCAGGTAGGATACGAGCAGTACTTC
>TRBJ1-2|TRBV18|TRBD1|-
CASFRQGLDGYTF
TGTGCCAGCTTTAGACAGGGGCTCGATGGCTACACCTTC
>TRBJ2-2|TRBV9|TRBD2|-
CASSATSGGAAGELFF
TGTGCCAGCAGCGCGACTAGCGGGGGGGCCGCCGGGGAGCTGTTTTTT
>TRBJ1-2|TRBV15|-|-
CATSRADTANYGYTF
TGTGCCACCAGCAGGGCGGACACTGCTAACTATGGCTACACCTTC
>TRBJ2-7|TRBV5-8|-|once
CASSLKGQAYEQYF
TGTGCCAGCAGCTTGAAGGGGCAGGCCTACGAGCAGTACTTC
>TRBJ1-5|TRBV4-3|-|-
CASSQEQGGQPQHF
TGCGCCAGCAGCCAAGAACAGGGTGGCCAGCCCCAGCATTTT
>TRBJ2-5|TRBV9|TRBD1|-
CASSEGTGGETQYF
TGTGCCAGCAGCGAGGGGACAGGGGGCGAGACCCAGTACTTC
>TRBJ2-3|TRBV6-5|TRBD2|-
CASSRGGGPDTQYF
TGTGCCAGCAGTCGGGGGGGCGGGCCAGATACGCAGTATTTT
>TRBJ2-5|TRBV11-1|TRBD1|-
CASSLAYAPGTEKETQYF
TGTGCCAGCAGCTTAGCCTATGCCCCAGGGACAGAAAAAGAGACCCAGTACTTC
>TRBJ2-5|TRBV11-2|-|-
CASSSRRGGVGETQYF
TGTGCCAGCAGCTCCCGACGCGGCGGGGTAGGGGAGACCCAGTACTTC
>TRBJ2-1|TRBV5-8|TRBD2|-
CASSRRLAGGEQFF
TGTGCCAGCAGCCGACGACTAGCGGGAGGGGAGCAGTTCTTC
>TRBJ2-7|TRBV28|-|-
CASSLEGTPPEQYF
TGTGCCAGCAGTTTAGAAGGGACTCCTCCCGAGCAGTACTTC
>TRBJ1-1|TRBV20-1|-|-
CSAKLNTEAFF
TGCAGTGCTAAGCTAAACACTGAAGCTTTCTTT
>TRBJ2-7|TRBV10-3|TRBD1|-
CAISDSQGAYEQYF
TGTGCCATCAGTGACTCACAGGGGGCCTACGAGCAGTACTTC
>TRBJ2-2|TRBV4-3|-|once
CASSPLTGVDTGELFF
TGCGCCAGCAGCCCCTTGACAGGCGTTGACACCGGGGAGCTGTTTTTT
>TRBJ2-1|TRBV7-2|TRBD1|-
CASSLGAGGSYNEQFF
TGTGCCAGCAGCTTAGGGGCAGGGGGCTCCTACAATGAGCAGTTCTTC
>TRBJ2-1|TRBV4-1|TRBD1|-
CASSQDPQGPSWQDEQFF
TGCGCCAGCAGCCAAGACCCACAGGGGCCCTCGTGGCAGGATGAGCAGTTCTTC
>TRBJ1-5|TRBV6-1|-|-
CASSEPGRPNQPQHF
TGTGCCAGCAGTGAACCAGGTCGCCCTAATCAGCCCCAGCATTTT
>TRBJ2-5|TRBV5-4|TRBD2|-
CASSPRLAAQGETQYF
TGTGCCAGCAGCCCTCGACTAGCGGCGCAAGGAGAGACCCAGTACTTC